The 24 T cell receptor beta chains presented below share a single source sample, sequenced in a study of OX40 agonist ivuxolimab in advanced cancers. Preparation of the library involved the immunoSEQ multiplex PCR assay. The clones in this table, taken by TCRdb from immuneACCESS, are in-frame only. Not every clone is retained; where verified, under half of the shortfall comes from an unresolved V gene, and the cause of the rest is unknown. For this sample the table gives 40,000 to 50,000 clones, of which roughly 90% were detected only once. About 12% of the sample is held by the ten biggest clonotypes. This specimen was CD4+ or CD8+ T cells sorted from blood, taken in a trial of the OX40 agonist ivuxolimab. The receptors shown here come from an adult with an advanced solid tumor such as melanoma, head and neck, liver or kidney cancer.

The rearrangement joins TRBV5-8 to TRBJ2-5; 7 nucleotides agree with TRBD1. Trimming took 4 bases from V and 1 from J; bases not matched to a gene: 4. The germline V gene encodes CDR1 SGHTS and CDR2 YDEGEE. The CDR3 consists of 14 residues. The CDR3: CASSLRQGQETQYF. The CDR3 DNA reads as TGTGCCAGCAGCCTACGACAGGGCCAAGAGACCCAGTACTTC.

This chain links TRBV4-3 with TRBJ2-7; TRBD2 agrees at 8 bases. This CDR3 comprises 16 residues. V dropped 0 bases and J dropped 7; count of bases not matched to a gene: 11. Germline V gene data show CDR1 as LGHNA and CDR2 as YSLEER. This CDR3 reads CASSQEVSGGALEQYF. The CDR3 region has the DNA TGCGCCAGCAGCCAAGAAGTAAGCGGGGGAGCCCTGGAGCAGTACTTC.

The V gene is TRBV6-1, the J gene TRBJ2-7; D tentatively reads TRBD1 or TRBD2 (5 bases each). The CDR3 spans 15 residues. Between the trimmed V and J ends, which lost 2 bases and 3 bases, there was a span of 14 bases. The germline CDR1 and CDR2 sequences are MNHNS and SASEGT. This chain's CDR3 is CASSEYTGDRYEQYF. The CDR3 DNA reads TGTGCCAGCAGTGAATACACCGGGGACCGCTACGAGCAGTACTTC.

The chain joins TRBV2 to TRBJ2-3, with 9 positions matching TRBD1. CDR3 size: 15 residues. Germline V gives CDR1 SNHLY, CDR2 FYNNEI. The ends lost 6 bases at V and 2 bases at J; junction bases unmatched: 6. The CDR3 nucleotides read TGTGCCAGCAGAGGCCGGGACAGGGTCACAGATACGCAGTATTTT. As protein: CASRGRDRVTDTQYF.

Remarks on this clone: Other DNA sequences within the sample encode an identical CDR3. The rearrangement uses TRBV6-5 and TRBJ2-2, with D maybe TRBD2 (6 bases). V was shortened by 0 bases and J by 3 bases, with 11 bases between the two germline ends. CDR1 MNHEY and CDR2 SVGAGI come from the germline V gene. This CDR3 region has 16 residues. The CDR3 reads CASSYSAGQDTGELFF. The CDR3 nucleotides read TGTGCCAGCAGTTACTCCGCGGGGCAAGACACCGGGGAGCTGTTTTTT.

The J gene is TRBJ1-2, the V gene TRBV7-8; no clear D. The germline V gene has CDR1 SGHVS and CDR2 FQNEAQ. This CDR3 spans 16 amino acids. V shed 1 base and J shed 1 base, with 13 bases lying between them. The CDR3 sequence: CASSLVGRNFNYGYTF. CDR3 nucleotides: TGTGCCAGCAGCTTAGTTGGGAGGAATTTTAACTATGGCTACACCTTC.

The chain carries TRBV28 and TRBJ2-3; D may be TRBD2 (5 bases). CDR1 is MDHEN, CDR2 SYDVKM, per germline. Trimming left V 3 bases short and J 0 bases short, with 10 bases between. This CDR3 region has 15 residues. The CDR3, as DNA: TGTGCCAGCAGTTTTCGAGCGGCAAGCACAGATACGCAGTATTTT. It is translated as CASSFRAASTDTQYF.

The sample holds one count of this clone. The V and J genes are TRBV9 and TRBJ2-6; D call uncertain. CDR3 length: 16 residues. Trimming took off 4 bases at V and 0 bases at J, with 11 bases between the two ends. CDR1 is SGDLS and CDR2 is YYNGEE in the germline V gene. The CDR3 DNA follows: TGTGCCAGCAGCTTGACGGCCAGCTCTGGGGCCAACGTCCTGACTTTC. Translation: CASSLTASSGANVLTF.

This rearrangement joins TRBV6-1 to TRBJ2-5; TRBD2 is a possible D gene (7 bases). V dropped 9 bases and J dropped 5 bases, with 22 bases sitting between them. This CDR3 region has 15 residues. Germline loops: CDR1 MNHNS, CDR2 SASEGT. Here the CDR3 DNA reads TGTGCCAGAGGGGGGAGGGACACCCCTGGGGAGACCCAGTACTTC. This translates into CARGGRDTPGETQYF.

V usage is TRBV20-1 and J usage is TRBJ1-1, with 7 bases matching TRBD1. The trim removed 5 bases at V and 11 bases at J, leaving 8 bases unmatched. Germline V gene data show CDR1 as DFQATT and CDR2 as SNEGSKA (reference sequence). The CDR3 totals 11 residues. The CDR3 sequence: CSAFQGVLAFF. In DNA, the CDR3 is TGCAGTGCTTTCCAGGGGGTTTTGGCTTTCTTT.

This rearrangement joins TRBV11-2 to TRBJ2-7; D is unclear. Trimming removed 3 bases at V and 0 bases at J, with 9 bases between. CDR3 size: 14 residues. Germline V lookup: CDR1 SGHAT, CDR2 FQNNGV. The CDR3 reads CASSLGGNSYEQYF. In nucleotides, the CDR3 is TGTGCCAGCAGCTTGGGCGGCAACTCCTACGAGCAGTACTTC.

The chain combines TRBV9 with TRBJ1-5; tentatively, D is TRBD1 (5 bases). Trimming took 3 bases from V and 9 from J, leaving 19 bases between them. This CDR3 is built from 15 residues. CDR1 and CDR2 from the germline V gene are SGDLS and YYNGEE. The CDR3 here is CASSDSGTAVWPQHF. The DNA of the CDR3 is TGTGCCAGCAGCGACTCCGGGACGGCTGTTTGGCCCCAGCATTTT.

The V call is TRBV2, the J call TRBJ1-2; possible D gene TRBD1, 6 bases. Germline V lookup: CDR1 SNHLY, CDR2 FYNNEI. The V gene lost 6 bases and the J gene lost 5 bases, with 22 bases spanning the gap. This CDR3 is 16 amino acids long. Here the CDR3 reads CASRVILGGHNYGYTF. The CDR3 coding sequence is TGTGCCAGCAGGGTAATACTTGGGGGCCACAATTATGGCTACACCTTC.

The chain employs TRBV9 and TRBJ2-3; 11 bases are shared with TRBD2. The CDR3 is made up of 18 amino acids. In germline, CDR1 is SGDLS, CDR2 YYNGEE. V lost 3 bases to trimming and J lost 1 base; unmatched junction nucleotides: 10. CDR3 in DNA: TGTGCCAGCAGCGACGGGACTAGCGGAATGATTGGCACAGATACGCAGTATTTT. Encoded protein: CASSDGTSGMIGTDTQYF.

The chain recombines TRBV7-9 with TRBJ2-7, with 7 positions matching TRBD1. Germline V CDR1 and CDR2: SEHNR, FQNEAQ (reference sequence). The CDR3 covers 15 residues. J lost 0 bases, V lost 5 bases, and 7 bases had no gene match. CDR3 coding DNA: TGTGCCAGCAGCCCCCCGGGACAGAGCTCCTACGAGCAGTACTTC. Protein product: CASSPPGQSSYEQYF. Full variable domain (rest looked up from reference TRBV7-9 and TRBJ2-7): DTGVSQNPRHKITKRGQNVTFRCDPISEHNRLYWYRQTLGQGPEFLTYFQNEAQLEKSRLLSDRFSAERPKGSFSTLEIQRTEQGDSAMYLCASSPPGQSSYEQYFGPGTRLTVT.

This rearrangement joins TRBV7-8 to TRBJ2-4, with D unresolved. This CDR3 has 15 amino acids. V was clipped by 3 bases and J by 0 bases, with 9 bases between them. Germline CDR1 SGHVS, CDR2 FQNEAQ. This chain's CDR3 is CASSLGNLAKNIQYF. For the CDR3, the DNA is TGTGCCAGCAGCTTGGGCAACCTAGCCAAAAACATTCAGTACTTC.

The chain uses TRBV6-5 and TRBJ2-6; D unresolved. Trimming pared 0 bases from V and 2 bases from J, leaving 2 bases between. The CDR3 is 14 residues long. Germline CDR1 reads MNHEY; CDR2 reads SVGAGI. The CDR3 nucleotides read TGTGCCAGCAGTTACTCTCCTGGGGCCAACGTCCTGACTTTC. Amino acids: CASSYSPGANVLTF.

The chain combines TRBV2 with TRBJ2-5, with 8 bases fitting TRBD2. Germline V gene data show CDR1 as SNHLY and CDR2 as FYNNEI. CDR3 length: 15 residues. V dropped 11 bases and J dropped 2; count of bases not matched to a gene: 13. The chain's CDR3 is CAATGTREAQETQYF. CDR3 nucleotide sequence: TGTGCCGCCACCGGGACTAGAGAGGCGCAAGAGACCCAGTACTTC.

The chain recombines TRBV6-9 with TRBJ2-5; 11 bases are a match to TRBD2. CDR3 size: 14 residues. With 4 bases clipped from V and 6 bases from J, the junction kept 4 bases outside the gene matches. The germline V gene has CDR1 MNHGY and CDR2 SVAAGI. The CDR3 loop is CASSSPSGRQTQYF. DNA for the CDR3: TGTGCCAGCAGTTCTCCTAGCGGGAGGCAGACCCAGTACTTC.

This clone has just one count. The CDR3 loop is CASSLSGVSYEQYF. In DNA form, the CDR3 reads TGTGCCAGCAGTTTATCTGGGGTTTCCTACGAGCAGTACTTC. V usage is TRBV27 and J usage is TRBJ2-7, with D hard to call. Germline values: CDR1 MNHEY, CDR2 SMNVEV (reference sequence). V lost 0 bases to trimming and J lost 1 base, with 7 bases between them. The CDR3 contains 14 residues.

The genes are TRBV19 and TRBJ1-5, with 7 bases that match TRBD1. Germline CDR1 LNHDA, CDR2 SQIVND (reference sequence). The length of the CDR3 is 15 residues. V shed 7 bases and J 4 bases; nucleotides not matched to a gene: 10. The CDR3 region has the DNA TGTGCCAGTACCCCCCAGGAGGGGGCGAATCAGCCCCAGCATTTT. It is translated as CASTPQEGANQPQHF.

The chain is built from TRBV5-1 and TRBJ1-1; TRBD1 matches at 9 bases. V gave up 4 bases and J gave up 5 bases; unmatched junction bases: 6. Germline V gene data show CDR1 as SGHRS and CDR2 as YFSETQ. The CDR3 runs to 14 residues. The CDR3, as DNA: TGCGCCAGCAGCCCACGACAGGGGGGGACTGAAGCTTTCTTT. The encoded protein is CASSPRQGGTEAFF.

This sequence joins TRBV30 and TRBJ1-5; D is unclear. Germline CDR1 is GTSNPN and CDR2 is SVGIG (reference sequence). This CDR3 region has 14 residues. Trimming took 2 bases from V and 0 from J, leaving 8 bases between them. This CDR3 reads CAWSSENSNQPQHF. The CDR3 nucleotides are TGTGCCTGGAGTTCAGAGAATAGCAATCAGCCCCAGCATTTT. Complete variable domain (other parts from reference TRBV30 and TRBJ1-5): SQTIHQWPATLVQPVGSPLSLECTVEGTSNPNLYWYRQAAGRGLQLLFYSVGIGQISSEVPQNLSASRPQDRQFILSSKKLLLSDSGFYLCAWSSENSNQPQHFGDGTRLSIL.

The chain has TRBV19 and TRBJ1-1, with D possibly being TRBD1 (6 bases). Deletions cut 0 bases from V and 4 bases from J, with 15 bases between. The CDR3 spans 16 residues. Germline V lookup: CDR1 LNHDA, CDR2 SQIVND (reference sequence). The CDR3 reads CASSIEPGEGATEAFF. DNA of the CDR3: TGTGCCAGTAGTATAGAACCAGGGGAAGGGGCCACTGAAGCTTTCTTT.